This entry lists 10 T cell receptor beta chains sequenced from one sample in a study of CD8 T cells in Susac syndrome. Reverse transcription of about 0.5 to 1 ug RNA was carried out with random hexamers. TCRdb ran MiXCR on the immunoSEQ multiplex PCR reads and lists one entry per CDR3 protein. The sample gives about 180,000 distinct CDR3 sequences, nearly 97% of which show up once; more than 0.09% is in the top ten. Sequencing used CD4+ T cells from PBMCs. The receptors were sampled from a human donor with multiple sclerosis.

J is TRBJ2-3 and V is TRBV27, with 12 bases identical to TRBD2. Germline CDR1 is MNHEY and CDR2 is SMNVEV (reference sequence). Unmatched junction bases numbered 10, after V lost 7 bases and J lost 8 bases. The CDR3 extends over 15 amino acids. In DNA, the CDR3 is TGTGCCAGCACCCTAACTAGCGGGGGGTCGGGTACGCAGTATTTT. Translating gives CASTLTSGGSGTQYF.

This rearrangement joins TRBV30 to TRBJ2-3, with D possibly TRBD2 on 5 matching bases. Germline CDR1 and CDR2: GTSNPN and SVGIG (reference sequence). Trimming cost V 2 bases and J 7 bases, with 10 bases left between them. The CDR3 is 12 residues long. The CDR3 nucleotides are TGTGCCTGGAGTCCTCCGGGGTATACGCAGTATTTT. It encodes CAWSPPGYTQYF.

The chain joins TRBV3-1 to TRBJ1-6, with D maybe TRBD1 (5 bases). This CDR3 is built from 14 residues. Germline lookup yields CDR1 LGHDT and CDR2 YNNKEL (reference sequence). V was clipped by 0 bases and J by 9 bases, with 9 bases between them. CDR3 bases: TGTGCCAGCAGCCAAGATGTAGGGACTTCACCCCTCCACTTT. Its translation is CASSQDVGTSPLHF.

This clonotype turned up a few times. The chain uses TRBV7-9 and TRBJ1-1; TRBD1 matches at 7 bases. The V gene end was trimmed by 6 bases and the J gene end by 4 bases; junction bases not matched to a gene: 8. CDR1 and CDR2 from the germline V gene are SEHNR and FQNEAQ (reference sequence). This CDR3 comprises 14 residues. The CDR3: CASSYRTGGTEAFF. The CDR3 coding sequence is TGTGCCAGCAGTTACCGGACAGGCGGCACTGAAGCTTTCTTT.

CDR3: CSARQEGAAGYTF. DNA of the CDR3: TGCAGCGCCCGGCAGGAGGGGGCGGCTGGCTACACCTTC. The genes are TRBV29-1 and TRBJ1-2; 7 bases match TRBD1. J was trimmed by 7 bases and V by 7 bases; bases with no gene match: 12. This CDR3 has 13 residues. From germline, CDR1 is SQVTM and CDR2 ANQGSEA. The entire variable domain, with the rest obtained from reference TRBV29-1 and TRBJ1-2, is as follows: SAVISQKPSRDICQRGTSLTIQCQVDSQVTMMFWYRQQPGQSLTLIATANQGSEATYESGFVIDKFPISRPNLTFSTLTVSNMSPEDSSIYLCSARQEGAAGYTFGSGTRLTVV.

The V gene is TRBV4-2, the J gene TRBJ2-2; 8 positions match TRBD2. The trim removed 4 bases at V and 3 bases at J, leaving 7 bases unmatched. In germline, CDR1 is LGHNA, CDR2 YNFKEQ. The CDR3 runs to 16 residues. CDR3 protein: CASSPDPGLDTGELFF. For the CDR3, the DNA is TGTGCCAGCAGCCCGGATCCGGGACTAGACACCGGGGAGCTGTTTTTT.

The chain employs TRBV19 and TRBJ2-1; 10 positions match TRBD2. CDR1 and CDR2 (germline): LNHDA, SQIVND (reference sequence). The CDR3 is 14 amino acids. The V segment lost 3 bases and the J segment 8 bases; nucleotides outside the gene matches: 4. The chain's CDR3 is CASSMGLAIDEQFF. In DNA form, the CDR3 reads TGTGCCAGTAGTATGGGACTAGCGATCGATGAGCAGTTCTTC.

The rearrangement joins TRBV15 to TRBJ1-1; a possible D gene is TRBD1 (5 bases). V was shortened by 5 bases and J by 0 bases, with 10 bases between the two germline ends. The germline gives CDR1 LNHNV, CDR2 YYDKDF (reference sequence). This CDR3 spans 14 amino acids. The CDR3 DNA reads TGTGCCACCAGCGTTGGGGGGATGAACACTGAAGCTTTCTTT. It translates to CATSVGGMNTEAFF.

CDR3 DNA: TGTGCCAGCAGCCAGGCGGGGGCAGAGACCCAGTACTTC. Protein product: CASSQAGAETQYF. The chain recombines TRBV3-1 with TRBJ2-5, with D tentatively TRBD2 (7 bases). Germline V CDR1 and CDR2: LGHDT, YNNKEL (reference sequence). V was cut by 3 bases and J by 4 bases, with 9 bases left in between. The CDR3 has 13 residues.

This sequence joins TRBV14 and TRBJ2-7, with TRBD2 as a possible D gene (6 bases). Germline lookup yields CDR1 SGHDN and CDR2 FVKESK. This CDR3 region has 13 residues. The germline V and J ends were trimmed by 0 bases and 6 bases, with 9 bases remaining between them. The CDR3 loop is CASSQDLGGEQYF. The DNA for the CDR3 is TGTGCCAGCAGCCAAGATCTGGGGGGCGAGCAGTACTTC.